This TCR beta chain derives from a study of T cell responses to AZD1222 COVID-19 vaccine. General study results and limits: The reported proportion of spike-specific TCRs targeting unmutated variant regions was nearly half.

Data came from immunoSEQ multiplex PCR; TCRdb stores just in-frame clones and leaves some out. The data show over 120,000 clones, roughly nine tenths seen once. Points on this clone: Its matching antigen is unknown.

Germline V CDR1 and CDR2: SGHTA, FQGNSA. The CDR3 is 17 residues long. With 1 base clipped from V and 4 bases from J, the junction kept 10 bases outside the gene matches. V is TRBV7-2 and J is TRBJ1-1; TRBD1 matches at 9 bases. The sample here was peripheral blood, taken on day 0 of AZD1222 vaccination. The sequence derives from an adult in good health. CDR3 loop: CASSLVGAQGAPTEAFF. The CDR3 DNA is TGTGCCAGCAGCTTAGTGGGGGCACAGGGGGCGCCCACTGAAGCTTTCTTT.